The clone carrying this TCR beta chain showed up just a few times. Trimming cost V 6 bases and J 3 bases; bases outside gene matches: 5. The germline CDR1 and CDR2 sequences are MNHEY and SMNVEV (reference sequence). CDR3 length equals 15 residues. Authors' data handling: Nucleated cell number was recorded as an estimate derived from reference gene primer amplification. Measured with immunoSEQ multiplex PCR; TCRdb has only the in-frame clones, and not every one. That table supplies the V and J calls and clone size; D and trimming were determined from the DNA. This sample has some 290,000 clones, with approximately 90% found just once. This entry belongs to a study of blood T cell repertoires in COVID-19. The overall study: Acute and convalescent COVID-19 samples came from the United States, Italy and Spain. PBMCs, B-cell-depleted T cells, or T cells were the source of the cDNA or gDNA that made up the material.

V is TRBV27 and J is TRBJ2-1; 10 bases map to TRBD1. The TCR sequence derives from a man between 18 and 29 years old with active or convalescent COVID-19. Sequenced: peripheral blood. For the CDR3, the DNA is TGTGCCAGCAGATCGGGACAGGGGAACTACAATGAGCAGTTCTTC. This codes for CASRSGQGNYNEQFF.